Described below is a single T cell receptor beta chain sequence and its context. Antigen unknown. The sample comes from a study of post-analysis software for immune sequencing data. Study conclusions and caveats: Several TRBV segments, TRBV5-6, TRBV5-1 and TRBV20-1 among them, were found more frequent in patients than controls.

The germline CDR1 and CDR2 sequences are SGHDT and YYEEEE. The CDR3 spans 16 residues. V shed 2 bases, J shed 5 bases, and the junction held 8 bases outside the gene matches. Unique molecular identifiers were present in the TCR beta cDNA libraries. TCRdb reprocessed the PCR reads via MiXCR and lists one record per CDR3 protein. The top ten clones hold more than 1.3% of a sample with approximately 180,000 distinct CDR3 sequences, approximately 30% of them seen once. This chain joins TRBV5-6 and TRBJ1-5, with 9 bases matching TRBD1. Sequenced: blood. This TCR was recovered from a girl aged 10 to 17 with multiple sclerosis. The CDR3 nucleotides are TGTGCCAGCAGCTTTGGGACAGGGAGAGTTTATCAGCCCCAGCATTTT. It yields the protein CASSFGTGRVYQPQHF.